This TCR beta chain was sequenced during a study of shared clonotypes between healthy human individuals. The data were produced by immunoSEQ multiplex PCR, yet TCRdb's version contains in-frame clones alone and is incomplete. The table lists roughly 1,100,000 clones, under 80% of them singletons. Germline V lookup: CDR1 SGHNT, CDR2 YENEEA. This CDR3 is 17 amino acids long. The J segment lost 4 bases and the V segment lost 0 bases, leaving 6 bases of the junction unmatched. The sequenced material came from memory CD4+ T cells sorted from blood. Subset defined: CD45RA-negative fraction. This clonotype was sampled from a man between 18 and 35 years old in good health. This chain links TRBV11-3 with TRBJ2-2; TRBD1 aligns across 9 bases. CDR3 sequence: CASSLEWPGQGTGELFF. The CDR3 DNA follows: TGTGCCAGCAGCTTAGAATGGCCGGGACAGGGCACCGGGGAGCTGTTTTTT.